The T cell receptor (beta chain) under discussion was sequenced for a study of cytomegalovirus exposure and HLA in healthy donors (dated by TCRdb to the late 2010s). Regarding the study in general: An earlier analysis of several hundred of the donors reported under 300 Gb of sequence data and around 100 million unique TCR beta sequences obtained from around 180 million T cells. Every discovery cohort repertoire had been produced on one sequencing platform. In addition to the first cohort of 650 to 750 subjects, a separate validation cohort of about 120 different subjects was used. Donor age, sex, ethnicity and CMV serostatus were compiled together with the repertoire data. In an earlier analysis of roughly 540 of the donors, high-throughput TCR beta sequencing was used to judge whether each TCR beta V gene segment behaved as functional or pseudogenic. The genetic ancestry cluster associated with self-reported Caucasian donors included 80% to 90% of the roughly 360 genotyped donors. In the later analysis, no new phenotypic data were used to find candidate immune exposures; instead, reliance was placed on TCR beta sequences and their occurrence across donors. An early release covering about 600 HLA-typed donors comprised roughly 300 gigabases of sequencing data and 85 million or so unique TCR sequences. Using immunosequencing, the study profiled T cell repertoires from about 610 subjects and related those repertoires to cytomegalovirus serostatus. Roughly 5 DR-DQ haplotypes were handled as single units for association and clustering, since linkage in the cohort was strong. The study combined high-throughput TCR immunosequencing, statistical association of individual TCRs with disease status, and machine learning to predict cytomegalovirus infection status. On average, about 200,000 unique TCR beta nucleotide sequences were sequenced per donor among a few hundred genotyped donors of the cohort, with 15% to 20% of those sequences being non-productive. To study patterns of TCR occurrence, a later analysis re-analyzed previously published TCR beta repertoires from several hundred donors and added high-resolution HLA genotyping. The aim of the study was to test whether cataloging public T cell receptors could identify signatures of past pathogen exposure. Genome-wide SNP genotypes for about three fifths of the 666 donors were used in a later genetic analysis, which treated that subset as a discovery cohort. The number of donors typed differed by locus, with roughly 620-630 for A, B, C, DRB1 and DQB1, around 560 for DQA1, 600 to 610 for DPA1, and over 400 for DPB1. HLA typing covered class I and class II loci at four-digit resolution.

The cohort comprised hundreds of healthy bone marrow donors. At the time of sampling, all cohort members were nominally healthy, though unrecorded immune exposures were likely present. The donor was CMV seronegative and belonged to the group of 352 seronegative cohort members. Every donor gave a peripheral blood sample, and the peripheral blood mononuclear cells from that sample were used for TCR beta sequencing. Genomic DNA was extracted from the blood cell samples with the Qiagen DNeasy Blood Extraction Kit. Of note for this clone: The clone's antigen remains unknown.

The paper as a whole reports these results and caveats: In a later analysis, TCR association rates were found to vary across HLA loci, with the most associated TCRs seen for DRB1 alleles and the fewest for HLA-C alleles. A total of some 180 TCR beta chains were listed by the study as associated with cytomegalovirus. In a later genetic analysis, fewer N-insertions in productive TCRs were reported among donors in an Asian-associated ancestry cluster than the roughly 710-donor mean. Most TCR sequences were observed very rarely across donors, whereas some public TCRs were present in many individuals. Because HLA typing was unavailable for some donors at each locus, only the typed subset was used in association tests. Some IMGT-functional V segments, including TRBV6-2 and TRBV6-3, could not be distinguished by the 87-base-pair reads and were therefore excluded. CMV serostatus was the only immune exposure information available for the cohort. Strong co-occurrence of HLA alleles, especially DR and DQ, made assigning TCR associations to individual alleles difficult. A later genetic analysis associated a missense DCLRE1C variant with V-gene and J-gene trimming of TCR beta chains, and an independent cohort replicated the association. Linkage disequilibrium might explain the correlated functional status among segregating V segments, but an unknown experimental factor could not be excluded. Roughly uniform sequencing depth across donors was assumed in presence/absence analyses, although this assumption may not hold. This cohort had only TCR beta chains sequenced, and the lack of alpha or paired-chain data limited which features could be detected. A later analysis found that HLA-associated TCR beta chains were more clonally expanded and had lower generation probabilities than equally common non-associated chains. In a later analysis, around 17,000 TCR beta sequences were associated with specific HLA alleles at a false discovery rate of 0.05. A further reported finding was that TCR beta sequences accurately predicted the HLA-A and HLA-B alleles for most subjects in the first cohort. The authors suggested that the approach could potentially be extended to other disease states and immunological phenotypes. Because counts were too low, more than 15 rarely observed V segments, including chromosome 9 orphons, were excluded from the earlier analysis of fewer than 650 of the donors. A few of the identified cytomegalovirus-associated TCR beta chains were confirmed in vitro to be specific for cytomegalovirus antigens. The sequencing pipeline was judged likely to have produced a cluster of highly shared sequence variants as a technical artifact. In an earlier analysis of some 640 of the donors, most TCR beta V segments were observed in productive rearrangements about 87% or about 30% of the time, broadly matching IMGT annotations. Cytomegalovirus status was reported to be diagnosed by the classifier with high specificity and sensitivity in both the original and validation cohorts. Several of the top co-occurrence clusters appeared to be linked to parvovirus B19, influenza, CMV and Epstein-Barr virus, according to a later analysis. According to a later analysis, most CMV-associated TCR beta chains appeared to be HLA-restricted, and the HLA associations seemed to be driven largely by CMV exposure.

Relative to germline, V is 4 bases shorter and J is 3 bases shorter, with 13 bases between their ends. The CDR3 measures 15 amino acids from cysteine to phenylalanine. Only the CDR3 DNA is retained, 45 bases long and in frame from the first base. CDR1 is given as KGHSH and CDR2 as LQKENI, both from the germline V gene. The library was generated by the immunoSEQ multiplex PCR assay. For the multiplex PCR, a mixture combining 60 forward primers for TCR Vbeta segments and 13 reverse primers for TCR Jbeta segments was used. Amplification of the CDR3 region of rearranged TCR beta genes was performed with a multiplex PCR assay on genomic DNA. Amplified TCR beta libraries were sequenced as 87-base-pair reads on the Illumina HiSeq System. From the authors' description of their analysis: Across the 670 or so repertoires, a later analysis counted 60 million to 90 million unique TCR beta chains, around 11 million of which were shared by at least two donors. A nearest-neighbor algorithm error-corrected the raw reads and collapsed the reads into unique sequences, merging closely related sequences to remove PCR and sequencing errors. V, D and J gene segments were assigned by aligning CDR3 sequences to IMGT reference sequences. For a sequence to be retained, at least a six-nucleotide match to both a V gene segment and a J gene segment was required. A rearrangement counted as productive if the CDR3 had no stop codons and remained in frame with V and J, and every other rearrangement counted as non-productive. CDR3 was defined by IMGT convention, running from the second conserved V-encoded cysteine to the conserved J-encoded phenylalanine. In an earlier analysis of approximately 500 of the donors, sequences lacking an unambiguous match to a single V gene segment were excluded. In an earlier analysis of roughly 500 of the donors, V segments were called functional above 56.7% productive rearrangements and were called segregating when the between-donor standard deviation exceeded 5%. A statistical classification framework was developed to diagnose cytomegalovirus status using the catalog of TCR beta chain sequences. In a later analysis, TCR nucleotide sequences were compared against IMGT/GENE-DB human TR gene sequences so that V and J genes could be assigned. The TCRdist pipeline was used in a later analysis to assign CDR3 sequences and most-parsimonious VDJ recombination scenarios. A later analysis defined each TCR beta chain by its CDR3 amino acid sequence plus V-gene family, and excluded reads lacking a unique V-gene family. In a later analysis, fewer than 650 highly shared, low-generation-probability nucleotide sequences were removed to address suspected cross-contamination and a sequencing artifact. A later analysis calculated a clonal expansion index for each public chain from normalized within-repertoire ranks of inferred template counts. Generation probabilities in a later analysis came from a VDJ recombination model fitted to out-of-frame rearrangements, and those results were checked against IGoR. Hypergeometric tests were used in a later analysis to score TCR-TCR, TCR-HLA and TCR-CMV co-occurrence, with a repertoire-size bias correction applied to the TCR pairs. To estimate false discovery rates, a later analysis permuted the HLA or CMV assignments 20 times. A later analysis grouped co-occurring TCRs with DBSCAN, adding TCRdist sequence similarity when clustering within HLA-allele-positive subsets. Co-occurrence clustering excluded repertoires with fewer than 30,000 or more than 120,000 public chains, plus five with anomalous nucleotide sharing. TCRdb took over this immuneACCESS table, retaining in-frame rearrangements with V and J assigned. Such tables are incomplete; in checked studies, under half of the missing clones stem from an unresolved V gene, and the remainder is unexplained. From that table come the V and J calls and clone size; the DNA was used to work out D and trimming. This sample's table has entries for tens of thousands of clones. Clones ranked in the top ten supply under 4.5% of the sample.

Material: PBMCs. The receptor chain draws on TRBV18 and TRBJ1-5; 5 matching bases give a weak D call of TRBD1. The source of this sequence is a middle-aged man in good health and CMV-seronegative. The CDR3 sequence is CASSLPGGTNQPQHF. The DNA reads as follows: TGTGCCAGCTCACTCCCGGGGGGGACCAATCAGCCCCAGCATTTT.